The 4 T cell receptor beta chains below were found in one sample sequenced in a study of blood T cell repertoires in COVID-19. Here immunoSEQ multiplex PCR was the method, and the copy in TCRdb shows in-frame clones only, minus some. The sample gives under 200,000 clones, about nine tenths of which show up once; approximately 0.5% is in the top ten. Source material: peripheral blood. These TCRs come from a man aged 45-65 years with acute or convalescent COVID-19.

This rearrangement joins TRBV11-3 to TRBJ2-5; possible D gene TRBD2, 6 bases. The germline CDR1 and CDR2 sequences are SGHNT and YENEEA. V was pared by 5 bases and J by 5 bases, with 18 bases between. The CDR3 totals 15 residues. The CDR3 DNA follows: TGTGCCAGCAGCCTAGGAGGGCTAGCCGGGGAGACCCAGTACTTC. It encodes CASSLGGLAGETQYF.

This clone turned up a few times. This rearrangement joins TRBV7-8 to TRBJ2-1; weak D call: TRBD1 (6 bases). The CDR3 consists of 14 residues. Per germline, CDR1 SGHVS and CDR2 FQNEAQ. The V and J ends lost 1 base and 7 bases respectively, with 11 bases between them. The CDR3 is CASSLGTVRNEQFF. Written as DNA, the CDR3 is TGTGCCAGCAGCTTAGGGACAGTGCGAAATGAGCAGTTCTTC.

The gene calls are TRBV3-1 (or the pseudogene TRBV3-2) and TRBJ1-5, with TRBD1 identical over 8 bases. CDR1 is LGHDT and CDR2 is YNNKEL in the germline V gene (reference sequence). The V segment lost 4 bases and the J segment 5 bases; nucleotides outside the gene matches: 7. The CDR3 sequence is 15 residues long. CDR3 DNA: TGTGCCAGCAGCCCAGGACAGGGATGGGATCAGCCCCAGCATTTT. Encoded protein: CASSPGQGWDQPQHF.

Here the CDR3 reads CASSLSPGGEQYF. CDR3 nucleotides: TGCGCCAGCAGCTTGTCACCGGGGGGCGAGCAGTACTTC. The chain couples TRBV5-1 to TRBJ2-7; TRBD2 matches 7 bases. Trimming took 1 base from V and 6 from J; bases not matched to a gene: 4. This CDR3 spans 13 amino acids. Germline loops: CDR1 SGHRS, CDR2 YFSETQ.